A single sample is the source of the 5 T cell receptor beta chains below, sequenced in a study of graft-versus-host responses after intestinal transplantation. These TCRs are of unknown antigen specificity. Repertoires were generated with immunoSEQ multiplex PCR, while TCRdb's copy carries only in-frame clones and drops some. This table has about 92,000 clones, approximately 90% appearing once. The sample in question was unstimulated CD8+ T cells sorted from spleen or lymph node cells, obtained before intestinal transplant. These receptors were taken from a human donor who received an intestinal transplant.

The CDR3 protein is CSAAQGRNTNEQFF. The CDR3 nucleotides are TGCAGCGCAGCACAAGGCCGGAATACCAATGAGCAGTTCTTC. V usage is TRBV29-1 and J usage is TRBJ2-1; D is undetermined. Trimming stripped 7 bases from V and 6 bases from J, with 19 bases between. The CDR3 spans 14 residues. Germline values: CDR1 SQVTM, CDR2 ANQGSEA.

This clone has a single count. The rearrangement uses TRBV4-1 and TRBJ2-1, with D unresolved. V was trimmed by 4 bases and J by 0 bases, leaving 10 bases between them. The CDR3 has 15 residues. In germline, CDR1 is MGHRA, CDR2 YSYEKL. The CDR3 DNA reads TGCGCCAGCAGCCCCGGGTGGAACTCCTACAATGAGCAGTTCTTC. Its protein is CASSPGWNSYNEQFF.

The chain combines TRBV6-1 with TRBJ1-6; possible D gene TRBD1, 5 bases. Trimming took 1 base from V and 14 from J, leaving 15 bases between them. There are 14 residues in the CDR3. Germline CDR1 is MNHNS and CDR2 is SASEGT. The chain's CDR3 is CASSEEPGTPALHF. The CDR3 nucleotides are TGTGCCAGCAGTGAAGAACCCGGGACTCCGGCCCTCCACTTT.

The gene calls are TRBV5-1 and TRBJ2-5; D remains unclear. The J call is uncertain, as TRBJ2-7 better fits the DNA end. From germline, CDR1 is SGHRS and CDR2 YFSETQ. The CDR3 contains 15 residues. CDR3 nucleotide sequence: TGCGCCAGCAGCTTAGTCGGACGGCCCAACGACGAGCAGTACTTC. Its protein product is CASSLVGRPNDEQYF.

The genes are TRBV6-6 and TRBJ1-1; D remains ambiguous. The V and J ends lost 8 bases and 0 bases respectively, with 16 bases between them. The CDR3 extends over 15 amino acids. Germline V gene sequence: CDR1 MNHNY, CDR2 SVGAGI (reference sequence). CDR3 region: CASATPIQLNTEAFF. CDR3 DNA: TGTGCCAGCGCCACACCCATACAACTGAACACTGAAGCTTTCTTT.